This entry lists 10 T cell receptor beta chains sequenced from one sample in a study of blood T cells in healthy people across ages. A J-beta primer mix and a sample-barcoded 5' primer were used in a second PCR of about 7 to 11 cycles. Each CDR3 protein is one row after TCRdb ran MiXCR on the 5' RACE reads. In the table there are about a million distinct CDR3 sequences, around 48% of which are singletons. Sequenced input: blood. These receptor sequences come from a man younger than 40 in good health.

This clonotype was recorded many times. J is TRBJ2-1 and V is TRBV29-1; 12 bases match TRBD2. The J segment lost 6 bases and the V segment lost 5 bases, leaving 5 bases of the junction unmatched. The CDR3 spans 14 residues. CDR1 and CDR2 (germline): SQVTM, ANQGSEA. This CDR3 is CSVSSGGALNEQFF. For the CDR3, the DNA is TGCAGCGTTTCTAGCGGGGGGGCCCTCAATGAGCAGTTCTTC.

The CDR3 DNA is TGCAGCGTTCTTCAGACAGAAGTCTCTGGAAACACCATATATTTT. It yields the protein CSVLQTEVSGNTIYF. V and J are TRBV29-1 and TRBJ1-3, with D possibly matching TRBD1 (5 bases). CDR3 length equals 15 residues. CDR1 is SQVTM, CDR2 ANQGSEA, per germline. V shed 5 bases and J shed 0 bases, with 14 bases lying between them.

This clonotype was picked up a small number of times. V gene TRBV27 combines with J gene TRBJ1-2; D may be TRBD1 (6 bases). Germline values: CDR1 MNHEY, CDR2 SMNVEV (reference sequence). Trimming stripped 5 bases from V and 4 bases from J, with 11 bases between. The CDR3 is 13 residues long. CDR3 protein: CASSLQGFYGYTF. The CDR3 DNA reads TGTGCCAGCAGTCTACAGGGTTTCTATGGCTACACCTTC.

This clonotype was picked up a small number of times. The chain is built from TRBV7-2 and TRBJ2-3; 7 bases map to TRBD2. The CDR3 covers 14 residues. Trimming at V came to 5 bases and at J to 3 bases, leaving 5 bases not matched to a gene. CDR1 SGHTA and CDR2 FQGNSA come from the germline V gene. This chain's CDR3 is CASSVRLATDTQYF. The CDR3, as DNA: TGTGCCAGCAGCGTCCGACTAGCAACAGATACGCAGTATTTT.

The rearrangement uses TRBV27 and TRBJ2-1, with D maybe TRBD1 (6 bases). V lost 0 bases to trimming and J lost 4 bases, with 7 bases between them. The CDR3 runs 14 residues. Germline assignment: CDR1 MNHEY and CDR2 SMNVEV (reference sequence). The CDR3 reads CASSLSQGYNEQFF. In nucleotides, the CDR3 is TGTGCCAGCAGTTTATCACAGGGATACAATGAGCAGTTCTTC.

The genes are TRBV20-1 and TRBJ2-1; D possibly matches TRBD1 or TRBD2 (6 bases each). This CDR3 contains 13 residues. CDR1 and CDR2 (germline): DFQATT, SNEGSKA (reference sequence). Trimming cost V 5 bases and J 6 bases, with 14 bases left between them. The CDR3 nucleotides are TGCAGTGCTCCCTCCGGGGGCCGCAATGAGCAGTTCTTC. Amino acids: CSAPSGGRNEQFF.

This clonotype was counted between two and nine times. The rearrangement joins TRBV20-1 to TRBJ2-3; no firm D call. The CDR3 runs 12 residues. Trimming removed 1 base from V and 5 bases from J, with 7 bases in between. Looked up from germline, CDR1 is DFQATT and CDR2 is SNEGSKA (reference sequence). The DNA of the CDR3 is TGCAGTGCTAGAGGCAACGGAGATACGCAGTATTTT. Protein sequence: CSARGNGDTQYF.

This clonotype was found a few times. This chain connects TRBV12-5 to TRBJ2-5, with D possibly TRBD2 on 5 matching bases. V dropped 6 bases and J dropped 1 base, with 15 bases sitting between them. This CDR3 region has 15 residues. Per germline, CDR1 LGHNT and CDR2 FRNRAP. The CDR3 region is CASGMESGFQETQYF. The CDR3 DNA reads as TGTGCTAGTGGGATGGAGAGCGGATTCCAAGAGACCCAGTACTTC.

There are a few counts of this clonotype. This sequence joins TRBV6-5 and TRBJ2-7; TRBD2 aligns across 9 bases. Germline CDR1 reads MNHEY; CDR2 reads SVGAGI. Losses at the gene ends were 5 bases for V and 3 bases for J; bases not matched to a gene: 5. This CDR3 spans 14 amino acids. This CDR3 is CASSRAGGVYEQYF. The CDR3 nucleotides are TGTGCCAGCAGTAGAGCGGGGGGTGTCTACGAGCAGTACTTC.

This clonotype was counted a few times. This chain uses TRBV5-1 with TRBJ2-5; 9 bases line up with TRBD1. Germline V gene lookup returns CDR1 SGHRS and CDR2 YFSETQ. This CDR3 contains 14 residues. After removal of 4 bases from V and 5 bases from J, the junction contained 6 bases not matched to a gene. CDR3 protein: CASSIGTGTETQYF. The CDR3, as DNA: TGCGCCAGCAGCATAGGGACAGGGACGGAGACCCAGTACTTC. Full variable domain (remainder filled in from reference TRBV5-1 and TRBJ2-5): KAGVTQTPRYLIKTRGQQVTLSCSPISGHRSVSWYQQTPGQGLQFLFEYFSETQRNKGNFPGRFSGRQFSNSRSEMNVSTLELGDSALYLCASSIGTGTETQYFGPGTRLLVL.